This T cell receptor (beta chain) was captured by sequencing in a study of cytomegalovirus exposure and HLA in healthy donors (TCRdb year 2017). Concerning the study at large: An earlier analysis of several hundred of the donors reported roughly 270 Gb of sequence data and 117 million unique TCR beta sequences from roughly 180 million T cells. To study patterns of TCR occurrence, a later analysis re-analyzed previously published TCR beta repertoires from more than 550 donors and added high-resolution HLA genotyping. Of the 300 to 450 genotyped donors, about 84% fell in the genetic ancestry cluster associated with self-reported Caucasian donors. HLA typing covered class I and class II loci at four-digit resolution. The later analysis used no new phenotypic data to find candidate immune exposures, relying instead on TCR beta sequences and their occurrence across donors. The number of typed donors differed by locus: about 620-630 for A, B, C, DRB1 and DQB1; approximately 520 for DQA1; approximately 600 for DPA1; and about 450 for DPB1. About five DR-DQ haplotypes were treated as single units for association and clustering because of strong linkage in the cohort. An early release covering just under 650 HLA-typed donors comprised approximately 300 gigabases of sequencing data and around 80 million unique TCR sequences. Among some 400 genotyped donors of the cohort, an average of roughly 230,000 unique TCR beta nucleotide sequences was sequenced per donor, of which about 20% were non-productive. Genome-wide SNP genotypes for about 55% of the roughly 670 donors were used in a later genetic analysis, which treated that subset as a discovery cohort. The aim of the study was to test whether cataloging public T cell receptors could identify signatures of past pathogen exposure. An earlier analysis of 587 of the donors used high-throughput TCR beta sequencing to judge whether each TCR beta V gene segment behaved as functional or pseudogenic. The T cell repertoires of some 670 subjects were profiled by immunosequencing and related to cytomegalovirus serostatus. To predict cytomegalovirus infection status, the study combined high-throughput TCR immunosequencing, statistical association of individual TCRs with disease status, and machine learning. A separate validation cohort of over 95 different subjects was used in addition to the approximately 700-subject first cohort. Every repertoire in the discovery cohort had been generated on one and the same sequencing platform. Donor age, sex, ethnicity and CMV serostatus were compiled alongside the repertoire data. Beyond this particular receptor, the publication reports: The classifier was reported to diagnose cytomegalovirus status with high specificity and sensitivity in both the original cohort and the validation cohort. Because some donors lacked HLA typing at each locus, the association tests relied only on the typed subset. According to the authors, the approach could potentially be generalized to other disease states and immunological phenotypes. When HLA alleles, especially DR and DQ, strongly co-occurred, attributing TCR associations to individual alleles was difficult. While some public TCRs were present in many individuals, most TCR sequences turned up only very rarely across donors. The earlier analysis of 450 to 700 of the donors excluded 15 to 20 rarely observed V segments, including chromosome 9 orphons, because counts were too low. Compared with equally common non-associated chains, HLA-associated TCR beta chains in a later analysis were more clonally expanded and had lower generation probabilities. A further reported finding was that TCR beta sequences accurately predicted the HLA-A and HLA-B alleles for most subjects in the first cohort. In vitro tests confirmed that a few of the cytomegalovirus-associated TCR beta chains recognize cytomegalovirus antigens. At a false discovery rate of 0.05, a later analysis linked approximately 18,000 TCR beta sequences to specific HLA alleles. According to a later analysis, TCR association rates differed among HLA loci, with DRB1 alleles showing the most associated TCRs and HLA-C alleles showing the fewest. The sequencing pipeline was judged likely to have produced a cluster of highly shared sequence variants as a technical artifact. Sequencing depth was assumed to be roughly uniform across donors in the presence/absence analyses, though that assumption may not hold. V-gene and J-gene trimming of TCR beta chains was associated with a missense DCLRE1C variant in a later genetic analysis, and the association was replicated in an independent cohort. The 87-base-pair reads could not distinguish some IMGT-functional V segments, including TRBV6-2 and TRBV6-3, so those segments were excluded. Compared with the approximately 700-donor mean, donors in an Asian-associated ancestry cluster had fewer N-insertions in productive TCRs, according to a later genetic analysis. The study gave a list of 150 to 200 TCR beta chains associated with cytomegalovirus. In this cohort, only TCR beta chains were sequenced, and detectable features were limited by the absence of alpha or paired-chain data. A later analysis found that most CMV-associated TCR beta chains appeared HLA-restricted, with HLA associations seemingly driven largely by CMV exposure. In an earlier analysis of about 540 of the donors, most TCR beta V segments were observed in productive rearrangements about 87% or about 30% of the time, broadly matching IMGT annotations. The only immune exposure information available for the cohort was CMV serostatus. Linkage disequilibrium might explain the correlated functional status among segregating V segments, but an unknown experimental factor could not be ruled out. A later analysis reported that several top co-occurrence clusters appeared linked to parvovirus B19, influenza, CMV and Epstein-Barr virus.

The CDR3 contains 15 residues, cysteine and phenylalanine counted. Of the read, only the CDR3 DNA is kept; its 45 bases are in frame from base 1. Relative to germline, V is 0 bases shorter and J is 0 bases shorter, with 8 bases between their ends. According to the germline V gene, CDR1 reads MNHEY and CDR2 reads SVGAGI. Libraries were prepared through the immunoSEQ multiplex PCR assay. For the multiplex PCR, a mixture combining 60 forward primers for TCR Vbeta segments and 13 reverse primers for TCR Jbeta segments was used. The CDR3 region of rearranged TCR beta genes was amplified from genomic DNA by a multiplex PCR assay. The Illumina HiSeq System was used to sequence the amplified TCR beta libraries as 87-base-pair reads. In the authors' own workflow: A later analysis counted about 80 million unique TCR beta chains across the 550 to 700 repertoires, and some 12 million of these chains were shared by at least two donors. A nearest-neighbor algorithm error-corrected the raw reads and collapsed the reads into unique sequences, merging closely related sequences to remove PCR and sequencing errors. V, D and J gene segments were assigned by aligning CDR3 sequences to IMGT reference sequences. For a sequence to be retained, a match of at least six nucleotides to both a V gene segment and a J gene segment was required. Rearrangements were classified as productive when the CDR3 lacked stop codons and remained in frame with V and J, and all other rearrangements were classified as non-productive. CDR3 was defined according to IMGT convention as the region running from the second conserved V-encoded cysteine to the conserved J-encoded phenylalanine. In an earlier analysis of around 570 of the donors, sequences lacking an unambiguous match to a single V gene segment were excluded. An earlier analysis of fewer than 750 of the donors classified V segments as functional when productive rearrangements were above 56.7% and as segregating when the standard deviation between donors was above 5%. To diagnose cytomegalovirus status from the catalog of TCR beta chain sequences, a statistical classification framework was built. V and J gene assignment, in a later analysis, came from comparing TCR nucleotide sequences with IMGT/GENE-DB human TR gene sequences. In a later analysis, CDR3 sequences and most-parsimonious VDJ recombination scenarios were assigned using the TCRdist pipeline. In a later analysis, each TCR beta chain was defined by its CDR3 amino acid sequence together with its V-gene family, and reads without a unique V-gene family were excluded. In a later analysis, 500 to 650 highly shared, low-generation-probability nucleotide sequences were removed to address suspected cross-contamination and a sequencing artifact. In a later analysis, a clonal expansion index for each public chain was calculated from normalized within-repertoire ranks of inferred template counts. A later analysis computed generation probabilities with a VDJ recombination model fitted to out-of-frame rearrangements, and checked the results against IGoR. In a later analysis, TCR-TCR, TCR-HLA and TCR-CMV co-occurrence was scored with hypergeometric tests, and a repertoire-size bias correction was applied to TCR pairs. In a later analysis, false discovery rates were estimated by permuting HLA or CMV assignments 20 times. In a later analysis, co-occurring TCRs were grouped using DBSCAN, and TCRdist sequence similarity was added for clustering within HLA-allele-positive subsets. For co-occurrence clustering, repertoires with fewer than 30,000 or more than 120,000 public chains were excluded, along with a handful of repertoires with anomalous nucleotide sharing. This immuneACCESS table, as held by TCRdb, lists in-frame sequences with V and J called but not all clones. Of the missing ones, under half trace to an unresolved V gene in checked studies; the others have no known cause. That table furnishes V, J and clone size, whereas the DNA furnished D and trimming. For this sample there are about 140,000 clones; about 75% appear just once. The ten largest clones capture about 1.5% of the sample.

This clone occurred once. Which antigen it targets is not known. No per-base quality is available; no much larger clone lies one base away. The cohort comprised some 730 healthy bone marrow donors. At the time of sampling, all cohort members were nominally healthy, though unrecorded immune exposures were likely present. The donor tested CMV seronegative, placing the donor among the approximately 400 seronegative members of the cohort. Each donor provided a peripheral blood sample, and peripheral blood mononuclear cells were used for TCR beta sequencing. Genomic DNA extraction from the blood cell samples was performed with the Qiagen DNeasy Blood Extraction Kit.

This TCR was sampled from a woman between 25 and 40 years old in good health and CMV-seronegative. Source material: PBMCs. The chain is encoded by TRBV6-5 joined to TRBJ2-5; TRBD2 might be the D gene, on 5 matching bases. The DNA sequence is given as TGTGCCAGCAGTTACTCGACGGGGTACCAAGAGACCCAGTACTTC. This sequence encodes CASSYSTGYQETQYF.